The T cell receptor (beta chain) described here comes from a study of graft-versus-host responses after intestinal transplantation. Overall study context: Recipients had multivisceral, liver-intestinal, or isolated intestinal transplants. Recipients were all induced with anti-thymocyte globulin, then given tacrolimus and steroids for approximately 3 years. Overall study findings and caveats: Some patients had graft-donor T cell macrochimerism. In their allografts, the ratios of graft-versus-host to host-versus-graft T cell clones were high. GvH clones appeared in recipient marrow, some first in ileum or blood.

The CDR3 consists of 15 residues. Trimming removed 7 bases at V and 0 bases at J, with 16 bases between. In germline, CDR1 is SGHKS, CDR2 YYEKEE (reference sequence). In this sample, this clone turned up once. Its specificity is unknown. The data were produced by immunoSEQ multiplex PCR, yet TCRdb's version contains in-frame clones alone and is incomplete. The table lists about 35,000 clones, over 85% of them singletons, with over 20% in the top ten. The sample was unstimulated CD8+ T cells sorted from spleen or lymph node cells, taken before transplant. The chain has TRBV5-5 and TRBJ1-2, with D tentatively TRBD1 (5 bases). The receptor's source is a human donor who was the organ donor for an intestinal transplant. CDR3 in DNA: TGTGCCAGCGCCGTAGACAGCTATGCTAACTATGGCTACACCTTC. It is translated as CASAVDSYANYGYTF. Using reference TRBV5-5 and TRBJ1-2 for the parts outside the CDR3, the full variable domain is DAGVTQSPTHLIKTRGQQVTLRCSPISGHKSVSWYQQVLGQGPQFIFQYYEKEERGRGNFPDRFSARQFPNYSSELNVNALLLGDSALYLCASAVDSYANYGYTFGSGTRLTVV.